This T cell receptor (beta chain) was recorded in a study of T cells in Graves' hyperthyroidism and ophthalmopathy. Turning to the study itself: Peripheral blood was taken when the disease was first diagnosed, before any treatment began.

Diagnosis rested on symptoms, serum thyroxine and TRAb, thyroid ultrasound, and orbital computed tomography. The length of the CDR3 is 15 residues. Germline loops: CDR1 SGHVS, CDR2 FQNEAQ. Trimming shortened V by 1 base and J by 5 bases, and 14 bases separated the two germline ends. On this clonotype: Antigen specificity is unknown.

Whole-study findings and limits: Ophthalmopathy, as predicted by the model, came a median around 6 months after the prediction.

RNA transcripts provided the source from which TCR beta CDR3 regions were amplified. The TCR CDR3 first-round RT-PCR relied on the HTBI primer set. One entry per CDR3 protein, called by TCRdb with MiXCR from the multiplex PCR reads. The profile shows about 610,000 distinct CDR3 sequences, 14% to 15% of them singletons. This clonotype was sampled from a woman aged 40 to 55 with Graves' ophthalmopathy. Sequencing used blood. The chain carries TRBV7-8 and TRBJ1-1, with no clear D. CDR3 sequence: CASSLEPAVKTEAFF. In DNA, the CDR3 is TGTGCCAGCAGCTTAGAACCAGCGGTAAAAACTGAAGCTTTCTTT.